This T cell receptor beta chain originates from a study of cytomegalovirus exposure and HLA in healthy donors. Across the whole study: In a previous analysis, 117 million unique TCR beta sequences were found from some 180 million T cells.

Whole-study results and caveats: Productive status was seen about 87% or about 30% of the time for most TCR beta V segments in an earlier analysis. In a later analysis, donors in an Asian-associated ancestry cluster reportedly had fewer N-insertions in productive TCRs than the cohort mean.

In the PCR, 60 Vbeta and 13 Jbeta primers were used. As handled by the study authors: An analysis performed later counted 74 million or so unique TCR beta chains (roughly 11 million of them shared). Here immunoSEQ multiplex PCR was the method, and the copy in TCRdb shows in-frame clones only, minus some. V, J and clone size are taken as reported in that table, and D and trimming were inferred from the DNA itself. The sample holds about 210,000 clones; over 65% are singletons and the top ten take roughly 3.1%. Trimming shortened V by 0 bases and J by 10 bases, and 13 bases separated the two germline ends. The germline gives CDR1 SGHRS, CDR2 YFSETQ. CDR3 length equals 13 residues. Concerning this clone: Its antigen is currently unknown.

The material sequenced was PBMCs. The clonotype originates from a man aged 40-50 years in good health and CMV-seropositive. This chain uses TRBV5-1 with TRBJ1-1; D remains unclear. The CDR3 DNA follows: TGCGCCAGCAGCTTGGATTCGGGCGGGGTAGCTTTCTTT. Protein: CASSLDSGGVAFF.